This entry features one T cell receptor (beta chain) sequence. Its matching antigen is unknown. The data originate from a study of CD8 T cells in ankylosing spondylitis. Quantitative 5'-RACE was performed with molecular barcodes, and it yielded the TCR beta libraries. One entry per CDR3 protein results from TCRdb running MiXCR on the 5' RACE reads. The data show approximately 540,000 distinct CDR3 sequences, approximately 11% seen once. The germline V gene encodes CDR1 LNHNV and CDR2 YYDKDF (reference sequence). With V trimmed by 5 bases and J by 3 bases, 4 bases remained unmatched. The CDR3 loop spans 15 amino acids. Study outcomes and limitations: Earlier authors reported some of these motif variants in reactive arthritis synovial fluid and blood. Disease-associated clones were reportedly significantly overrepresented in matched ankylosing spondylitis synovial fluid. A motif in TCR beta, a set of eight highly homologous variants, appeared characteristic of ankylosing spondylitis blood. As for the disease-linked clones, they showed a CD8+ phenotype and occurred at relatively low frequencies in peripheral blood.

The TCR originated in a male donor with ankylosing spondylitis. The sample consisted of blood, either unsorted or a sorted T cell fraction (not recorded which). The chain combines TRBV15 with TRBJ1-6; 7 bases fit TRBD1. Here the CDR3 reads CATSDRTGYNSPLHF. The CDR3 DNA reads TGTGCCACCAGCGACCGGACAGGCTATAATTCACCCCTCCACTTT. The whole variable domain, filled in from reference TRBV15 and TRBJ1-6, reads DAMVIQNPRYQVTQFGKPVTLSCSQTLNHNVMYWYQQKSSQAPKLLFHYYDKDFNNEADTPDNFQSRRPNTSFCFLDIRSPGLGDTAMYLCATSDRTGYNSPLHFGNGTRLTVT.